This TCR beta chain appears in the sequencing data of a study of T cells in Graves' hyperthyroidism and ophthalmopathy. The TCR beta CDR3 regions underwent amplification using RNA transcripts as the source. An initial round of RT-PCR targeting the TCR CDR3 relied on the HTBI primer set. From the multiplex PCR reads, TCRdb called clonotypes with MiXCR, one entry per CDR3 protein. Of about 400,000 distinct CDR3 sequences listed, about 15% are singletons. The material sequenced was blood. This TCR was recovered from a young woman with Graves' hyperthyroidism.

CDR3 nucleotide sequence: TGCGCCAGCAGCCAAGAAAACAGGGGAGGCACTGAAGCTTTCTTT. Amino acid sequence: CASSQENRGGTEAFF. The V gene is TRBV4-1, the J gene TRBJ1-1, with 7 bases lining up with TRBD1. Germline assignment: CDR1 MGHRA and CDR2 YSYEKL. Trimming at V came to 0 bases and at J to 4 bases, leaving 5 bases not matched to a gene. The CDR3 totals 15 residues.